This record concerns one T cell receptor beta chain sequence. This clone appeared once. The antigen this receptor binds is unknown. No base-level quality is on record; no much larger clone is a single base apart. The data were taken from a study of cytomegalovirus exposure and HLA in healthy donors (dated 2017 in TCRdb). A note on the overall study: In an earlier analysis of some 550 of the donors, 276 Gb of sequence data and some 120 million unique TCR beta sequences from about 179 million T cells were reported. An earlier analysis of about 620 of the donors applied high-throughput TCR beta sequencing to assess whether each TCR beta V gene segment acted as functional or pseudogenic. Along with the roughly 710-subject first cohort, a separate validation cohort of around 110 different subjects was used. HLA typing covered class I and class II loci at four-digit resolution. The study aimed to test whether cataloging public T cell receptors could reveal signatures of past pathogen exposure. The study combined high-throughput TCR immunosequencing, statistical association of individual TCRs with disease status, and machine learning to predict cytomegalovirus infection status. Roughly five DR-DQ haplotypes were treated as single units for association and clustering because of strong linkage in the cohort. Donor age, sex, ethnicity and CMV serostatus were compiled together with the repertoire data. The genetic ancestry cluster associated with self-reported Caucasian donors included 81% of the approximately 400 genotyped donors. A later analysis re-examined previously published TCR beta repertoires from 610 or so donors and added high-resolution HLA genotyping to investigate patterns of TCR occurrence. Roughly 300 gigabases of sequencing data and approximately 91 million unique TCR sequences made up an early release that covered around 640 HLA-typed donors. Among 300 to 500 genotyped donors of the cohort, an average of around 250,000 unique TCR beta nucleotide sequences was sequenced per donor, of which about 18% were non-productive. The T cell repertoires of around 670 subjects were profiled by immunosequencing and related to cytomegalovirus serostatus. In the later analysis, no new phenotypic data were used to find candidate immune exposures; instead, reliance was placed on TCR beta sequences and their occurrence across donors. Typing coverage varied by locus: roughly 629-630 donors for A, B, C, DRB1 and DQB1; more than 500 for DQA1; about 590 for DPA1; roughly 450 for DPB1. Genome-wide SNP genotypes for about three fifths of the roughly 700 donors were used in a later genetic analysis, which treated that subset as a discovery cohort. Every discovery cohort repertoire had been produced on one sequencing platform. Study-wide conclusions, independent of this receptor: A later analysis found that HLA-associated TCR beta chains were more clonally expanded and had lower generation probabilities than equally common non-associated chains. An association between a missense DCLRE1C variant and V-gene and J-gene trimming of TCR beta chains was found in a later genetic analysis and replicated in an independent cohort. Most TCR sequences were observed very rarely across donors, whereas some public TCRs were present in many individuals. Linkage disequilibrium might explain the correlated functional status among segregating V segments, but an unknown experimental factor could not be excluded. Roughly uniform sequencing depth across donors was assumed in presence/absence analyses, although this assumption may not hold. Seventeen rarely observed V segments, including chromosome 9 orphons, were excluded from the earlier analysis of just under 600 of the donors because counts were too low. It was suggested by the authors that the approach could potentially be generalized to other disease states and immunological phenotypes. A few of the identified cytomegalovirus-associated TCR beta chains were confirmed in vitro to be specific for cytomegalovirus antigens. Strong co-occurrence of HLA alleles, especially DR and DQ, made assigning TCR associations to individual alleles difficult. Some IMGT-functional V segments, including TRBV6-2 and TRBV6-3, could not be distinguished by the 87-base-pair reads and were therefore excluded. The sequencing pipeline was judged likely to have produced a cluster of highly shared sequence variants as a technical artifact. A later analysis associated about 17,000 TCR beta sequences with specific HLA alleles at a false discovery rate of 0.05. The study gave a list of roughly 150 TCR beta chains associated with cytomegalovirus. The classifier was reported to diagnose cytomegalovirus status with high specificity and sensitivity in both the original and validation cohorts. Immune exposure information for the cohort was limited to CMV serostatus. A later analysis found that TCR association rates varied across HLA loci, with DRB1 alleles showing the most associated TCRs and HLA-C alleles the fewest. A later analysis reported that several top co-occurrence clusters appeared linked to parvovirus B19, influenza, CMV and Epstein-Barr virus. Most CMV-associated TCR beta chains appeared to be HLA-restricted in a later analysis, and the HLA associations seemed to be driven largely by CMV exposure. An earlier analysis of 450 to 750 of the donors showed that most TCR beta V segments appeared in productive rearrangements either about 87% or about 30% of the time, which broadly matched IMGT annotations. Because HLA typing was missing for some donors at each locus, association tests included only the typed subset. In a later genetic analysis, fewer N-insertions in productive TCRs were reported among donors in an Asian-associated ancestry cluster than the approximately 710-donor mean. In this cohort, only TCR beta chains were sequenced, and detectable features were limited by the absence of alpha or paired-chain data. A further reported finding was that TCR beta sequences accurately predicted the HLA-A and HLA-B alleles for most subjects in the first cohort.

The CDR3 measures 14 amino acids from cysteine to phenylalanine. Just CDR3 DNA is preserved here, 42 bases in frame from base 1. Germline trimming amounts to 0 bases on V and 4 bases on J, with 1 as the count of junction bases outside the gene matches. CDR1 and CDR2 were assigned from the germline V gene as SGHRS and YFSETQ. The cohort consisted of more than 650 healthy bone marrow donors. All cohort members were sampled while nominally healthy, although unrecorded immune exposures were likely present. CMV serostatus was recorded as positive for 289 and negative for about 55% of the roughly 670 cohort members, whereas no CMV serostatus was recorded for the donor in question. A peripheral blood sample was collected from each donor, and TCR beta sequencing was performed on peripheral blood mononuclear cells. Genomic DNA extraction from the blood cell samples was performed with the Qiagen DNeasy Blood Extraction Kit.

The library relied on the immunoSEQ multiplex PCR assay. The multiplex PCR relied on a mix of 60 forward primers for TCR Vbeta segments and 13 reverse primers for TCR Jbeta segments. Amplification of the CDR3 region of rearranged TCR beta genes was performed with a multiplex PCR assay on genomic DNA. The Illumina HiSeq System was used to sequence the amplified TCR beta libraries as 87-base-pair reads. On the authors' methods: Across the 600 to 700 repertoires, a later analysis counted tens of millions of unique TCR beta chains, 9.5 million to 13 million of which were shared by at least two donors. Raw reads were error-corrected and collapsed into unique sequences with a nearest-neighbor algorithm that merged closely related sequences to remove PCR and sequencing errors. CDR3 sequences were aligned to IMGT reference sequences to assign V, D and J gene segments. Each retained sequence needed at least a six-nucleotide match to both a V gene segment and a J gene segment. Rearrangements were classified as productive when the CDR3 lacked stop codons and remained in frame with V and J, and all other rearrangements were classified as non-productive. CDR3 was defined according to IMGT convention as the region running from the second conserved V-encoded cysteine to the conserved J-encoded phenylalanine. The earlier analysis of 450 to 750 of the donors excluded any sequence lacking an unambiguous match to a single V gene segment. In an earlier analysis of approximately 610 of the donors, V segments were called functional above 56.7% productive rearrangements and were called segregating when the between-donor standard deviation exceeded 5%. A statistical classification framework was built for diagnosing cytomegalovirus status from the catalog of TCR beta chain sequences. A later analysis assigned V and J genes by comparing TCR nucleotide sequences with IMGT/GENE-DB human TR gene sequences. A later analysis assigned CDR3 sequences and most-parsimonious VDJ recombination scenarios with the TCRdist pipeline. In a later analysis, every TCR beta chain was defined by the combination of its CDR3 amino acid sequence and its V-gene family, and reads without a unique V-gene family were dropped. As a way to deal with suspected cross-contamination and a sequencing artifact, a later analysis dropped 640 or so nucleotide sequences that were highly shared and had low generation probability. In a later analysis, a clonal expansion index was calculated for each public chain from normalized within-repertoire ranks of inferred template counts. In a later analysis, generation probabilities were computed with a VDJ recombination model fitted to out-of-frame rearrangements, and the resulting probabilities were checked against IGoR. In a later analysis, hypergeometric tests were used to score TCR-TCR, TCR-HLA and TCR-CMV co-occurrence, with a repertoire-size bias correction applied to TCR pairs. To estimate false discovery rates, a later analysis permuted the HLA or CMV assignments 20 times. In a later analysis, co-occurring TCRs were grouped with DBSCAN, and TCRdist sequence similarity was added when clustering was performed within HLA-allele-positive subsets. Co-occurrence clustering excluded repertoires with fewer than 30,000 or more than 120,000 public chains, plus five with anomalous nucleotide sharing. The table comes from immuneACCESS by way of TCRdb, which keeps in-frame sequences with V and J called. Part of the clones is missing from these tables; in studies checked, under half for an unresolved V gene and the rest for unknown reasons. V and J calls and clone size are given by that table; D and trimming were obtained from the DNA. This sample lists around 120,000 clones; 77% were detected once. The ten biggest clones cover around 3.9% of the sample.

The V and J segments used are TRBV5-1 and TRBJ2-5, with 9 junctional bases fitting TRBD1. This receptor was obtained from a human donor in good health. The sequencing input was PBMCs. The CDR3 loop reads CASSLGTGVETQYF. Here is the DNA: TGCGCCAGCAGCTTGGGGACAGGGGTAGAGACCCAGTACTTC.